This T cell receptor beta chain was retrieved from a study of neurological immune-mediated disorders (dated by TCRdb to the late 2010s). Looking at the study overall: Among the approximately 35 multiple sclerosis patients, relapsing-remitting MS was present in some 30 and secondary progressive MS was present in 3. The study compared peripheral blood TCR-beta repertoires of HTLV-I-associated myelopathy (HAM/TSP) patients, multiple sclerosis patients and healthy controls using UMI-based sequencing. The roughly 100 TCR-beta libraries included longitudinal samples, technical triplicates and paired sorted CD4+ and CD8+ T-cell subsets alongside PBMC samples. The cohort was made up of 68 subjects, consisting of some 14 HAM/TSP patients, roughly 35 multiple sclerosis patients and about 20 healthy controls.

cDNA synthesis used template-switch 5'RACE with a primer carrying a 10-nucleotide random unique molecular identifier tagging each TCR transcript. Every sequencing run yielded over 180 million TCR-beta sequences covering 15-18 subjects. The RNeasy kit was used for extraction of total RNA. The KAPA Real-time Library Amplification kit was used to amplify TCR-beta VDJ regions with primers for the TCR constant region and the 5'RACE anchor. A first PCR added sample indexes and Illumina adaptors, and a second PCR then raised library yield. After Ampure bead purification, the roughly 650 bp TCR product was size-selected on a 2% E-gel SizeSelection system. Before pooling, library quality was checked on a Bioanalyzer, concentration was measured with Qubit, and libraries were quantified with the Kapa Library Quantification kit. An Illumina HiSeq 2500 sequenced the libraries paired-end 2 x 150 bp. To increase sequence diversity, about 24-32% phiX was spiked into each library pool. The paper's data handling went like this. The UMI-based MiGEC pipeline processed quality-filtered reads and removed over 80% of raw TCR sequences during error correction. VDJ genes were aligned to IMGT germline references, and each clonotype was defined by a unique CDR3 amino acid sequence together with V-J genes. Clonal expansion, Shannon diversity and CDR3 relatedness (CalcPairwiseDistances, ClusterSamples) were evaluated with VDJtools, and phylogenetic trees were built with CLCbio workbench. Expanded clones were defined as having at least 8 unique UMIs, based on coefficient-of-variation modelling across technical triplicates. The raw public data were reprocessed by TCRdb itself: fastp quality trimming at Q25, MiXCR clonotype calling, in-frame beta chains only. Merged by CDR3 protein, the rows form single entries marked with the most common genes and DNA. TCRdb, not the authors, supplied the V and J calls. In this sample the table shows roughly 60,000 distinct CDR3 sequences, 3.5% to 4% of which occur a single time. In total, the top ten clones hold more than 1.5% of the sample.

The CDR3 contains 14 residues, cysteine and phenylalanine counted. Only the CDR3 portion is preserved as DNA: 42 bases, with reading frame beginning at the first base. The germline V gene yields SGHAT for CDR1 and FQNNGV for CDR2. The junction shows trimming of 4 bases on V and 4 bases on J, plus 13 bases between the germline ends. TCR libraries for sorted subsets were made from roughly 1 million sorted CD4+ or CD8+ T cells. Multiple sclerosis patients were enrolled in a US clinical protocol evaluating disease progression by magnetic resonance imaging. Peripheral blood was subjected to Ficoll-Hypaque density gradient centrifugation to isolate PBMCs, which were then cryopreserved in liquid nitrogen. The study also sequenced paired sorted CD4+ and CD8+ subsets from healthy controls, HAM/TSP patients and MS patients. Many counts were recorded for this clonotype. Its antigen specificity is not known. No qualities accompany the bases; no much larger clone lies one base away.

Study-level results and caveats: No clinical or MRI features were associated with the MS cluster, and the authors said that larger cohorts are needed. No identical CDR3 amino acid sequences were found to be shared among expanded clones across subjects, suggesting that TCR-beta repertoires were private in all groups. TCR clonal expansion was greatest in HAM/TSP patients and smallest in MS patients, who ranked below even healthy controls. Phylogenetic analysis grouped repertoires from 18 of 34 MS patients into a cluster of related CDR3 sequences, suggesting a possible repertoire-level signature.

The specimen was CD4+ T cells from blood. The chain uses TRBV11-2 and TRBJ1-2, with an unclear D gene assignment. This receptor was taken from a woman in her forties with multiple sclerosis. The sequence in DNA is TGTGCCAGCAGCTCCCTTCGACACCGCTATGGCTACACCTTC. This yields the protein CASSSLRHRYGYTF.